This TCR beta chain was recovered during a study of T-cell reconstitution after alpha-beta-depleted transplantation in children. General study points: Where alpha-beta T cells came from about two months after transplant was reportedly several hundred expanded graft clones. Most T-cell counts and diversity one year after the transplant came from T cells that were newly produced.

TCRbeta library preparation incorporated unique molecular identifiers. TCRdb fed the PCR reads into MiXCR, producing one record per CDR3 protein. Of approximately 7,000 distinct CDR3 sequences listed, under 20% are singletons. Points on this clonotype: Its antigen is unidentified. It may be a read error: a sequence one base away is much more abundant.

This CDR3 comprises 12 residues. Germline loops: CDR1 SQVTM, CDR2 ANQGSEA. Between the trimmed V and J ends, which lost 6 bases and 0 bases, there was a span of 9 bases. The J gene is TRBJ2-7, the V gene TRBV29-1, with D maybe TRBD2 (6 bases). The receptor's source is a boy aged 2 to 10 with acute lymphoblastic leukemia, due to receive a stem cell transplant. This material consisted of PBMCs, taken before TCRalphabeta/CD19-depleted stem cell transplant. Here the CDR3 DNA reads TGCAGCGTCGGGGACTGCTCCTACGAGCAGTACTTC. Translation gives CSVGDCSYEQYF.